This is a list of T cell receptor beta chains from one sample in a study of control samples from healthy donors and cancer patients. TCRdb's copy holds only in-frame clones and misses some; the assay was immunoSEQ multiplex PCR. Of 150,000 or so clones listed, 90% to 95% are singletons. Sequenced input: PBMCs. These receptors all come from a man in his sixties with colorectal cancer. Each CDR3 is given with its conserved first and last residue. D genes are given only for firm matches. Rows give clone size only sometimes, using once, few, many, or a class for an expanded clone.

j_gene	d_gene	abundance	v_gene	CDR3aa	CDR3nt
TRBJ1-1	TRBD1	NA	TRBV27	CASKMAGGFTEAFF	TGTGCCAGCAAGATGGCAGGGGGCTTTACTGAAGCTTTCTTT
TRBJ2-7	TRBD1	NA	TRBV6-5	CASRWTGSREQYF	TGTGCCAGCAGATGGACAGGCTCGCGGGAGCAGTACTTC
TRBJ1-1	NA	NA	TRBV6-6	CASSYSSFLEAFF	TGTGCCAGCAGTTACTCCTCTTTCCTTGAAGCTTTCTTT
TRBJ2-7	TRBD1	NA	TRBV11-2	CASNRQGEGYEQYF	TGTGCCAGCAATAGACAGGGGGAAGGGTACGAGCAGTACTTC
TRBJ1-2	TRBD1	NA	TRBV29-1	CSVAPGQGGSYGYTF	TGCAGCGTTGCCCCGGGACAGGGAGGTTCCTATGGCTACACCTTC
TRBJ1-2	NA	NA	TRBV5-6	CASSLTRGQGYTF	TGTGCCAGCAGCCTTACACGGGGGCAGGGCTACACCTTC
TRBJ1-2	NA	NA	TRBV5-1	CASSFSGSKDGYTF	TGCGCCAGCAGCTTCTCGGGGAGTAAAGATGGCTACACCTTC
TRBJ1-1	NA	NA	TRBV3-1/TRBV3-2	CASSLLGVEAFF	TGTGCCAGCAGCCTTCTCGGCGTGGAAGCTTTCTTT
TRBJ2-3	TRBD1	NA	TRBV7-9	CASSRTGYTDTQYF	TGTGCCAGCAGCCGGACAGGGTACACAGATACGCAGTATTTT
TRBJ1-6	NA	NA	TRBV5-6	CASSLSSREGSPLHF	TGTGCCAGCAGCTTGAGTTCCAGGGAGGGCTCACCCCTCCACTTT
TRBJ1-1	TRBD1	NA	TRBV30	CACQRGQLRETEAFF	TGTGCCTGTCAAAGGGGACAGCTTAGGGAGACTGAAGCTTTCTTT
TRBJ1-1	TRBD1	NA	TRBV20-1	CSASPGTENTEAFF	TGCAGTGCTAGTCCCGGGACAGAGAACACTGAAGCTTTCTTT
TRBJ1-1	TRBD1	NA	TRBV18	CASSLGQGVDTEAFF	TGTGCCAGCTCACTGGGACAGGGGGTGGACACTGAAGCTTTCTTT
TRBJ1-3	NA	NA	TRBV18	CASSTAEGNTIYF	TGTGCCAGCTCCACGGCCGAGGGAAACACCATATATTTT
TRBJ2-5	NA	NA	TRBV30	CAWYRDGSRETQYF	TGTGCCTGGTACCGGGACGGATCCCGAGAGACCCAGTACTTC
TRBJ1-6	NA	few	TRBV5-8	CASSTGGVSPLHF	TGTGCCAGCAGCACGGGGGGGGTTTCACCCCTCCACTTT
TRBJ1-1	NA	once	TRBV6-2/TRBV6-3	CASSYSAEAFF	TGTGCCAGCAGTTACAGCGCTGAAGCTTTCTTT
TRBJ2-7	NA	once	TRBV6-5	CASSYSSANYEQYF	TGTGCCAGCAGTTACTCGTCAGCGAACTACGAGCAGTACTTC
TRBJ1-5	NA	NA	TRBV27	CASSGGLTSNQPQHF	TGTGCCAGCAGTGGGGGACTGACTAGCAATCAGCCCCAGCATTTT
TRBJ2-2	NA	NA	TRBV29-1	CSVQQLNTGELFF	TGCAGCGTTCAACAGTTGAACACCGGGGAGCTGTTTTTT
TRBJ2-2	NA	NA	TRBV6-2/TRBV6-3	CASSYRQIANTGELFF	TGTGCCAGCAGTTACCGACAGATCGCGAACACCGGGGAGCTGTTTTTT
TRBJ1-3	NA	NA	TRBV12-3/TRBV12-4	CASSLNRANTIYF	TGTGCCAGCAGTCTCAATAGGGCTAACACCATATATTTT
TRBJ2-1	TRBD2	NA	TRBV3-1/TRBV3-2	CASSQRAGGPYNEQFF	TGTGCCAGCAGCCAAAGAGCGGGGGGCCCCTACAATGAGCAGTTCTTC
TRBJ2-7	TRBD1	once	TRBV7-9	CASTPRGSLSYEQYF	TGTGCCAGCACCCCCAGGGGGTCGCTTTCCTACGAGCAGTACTTC